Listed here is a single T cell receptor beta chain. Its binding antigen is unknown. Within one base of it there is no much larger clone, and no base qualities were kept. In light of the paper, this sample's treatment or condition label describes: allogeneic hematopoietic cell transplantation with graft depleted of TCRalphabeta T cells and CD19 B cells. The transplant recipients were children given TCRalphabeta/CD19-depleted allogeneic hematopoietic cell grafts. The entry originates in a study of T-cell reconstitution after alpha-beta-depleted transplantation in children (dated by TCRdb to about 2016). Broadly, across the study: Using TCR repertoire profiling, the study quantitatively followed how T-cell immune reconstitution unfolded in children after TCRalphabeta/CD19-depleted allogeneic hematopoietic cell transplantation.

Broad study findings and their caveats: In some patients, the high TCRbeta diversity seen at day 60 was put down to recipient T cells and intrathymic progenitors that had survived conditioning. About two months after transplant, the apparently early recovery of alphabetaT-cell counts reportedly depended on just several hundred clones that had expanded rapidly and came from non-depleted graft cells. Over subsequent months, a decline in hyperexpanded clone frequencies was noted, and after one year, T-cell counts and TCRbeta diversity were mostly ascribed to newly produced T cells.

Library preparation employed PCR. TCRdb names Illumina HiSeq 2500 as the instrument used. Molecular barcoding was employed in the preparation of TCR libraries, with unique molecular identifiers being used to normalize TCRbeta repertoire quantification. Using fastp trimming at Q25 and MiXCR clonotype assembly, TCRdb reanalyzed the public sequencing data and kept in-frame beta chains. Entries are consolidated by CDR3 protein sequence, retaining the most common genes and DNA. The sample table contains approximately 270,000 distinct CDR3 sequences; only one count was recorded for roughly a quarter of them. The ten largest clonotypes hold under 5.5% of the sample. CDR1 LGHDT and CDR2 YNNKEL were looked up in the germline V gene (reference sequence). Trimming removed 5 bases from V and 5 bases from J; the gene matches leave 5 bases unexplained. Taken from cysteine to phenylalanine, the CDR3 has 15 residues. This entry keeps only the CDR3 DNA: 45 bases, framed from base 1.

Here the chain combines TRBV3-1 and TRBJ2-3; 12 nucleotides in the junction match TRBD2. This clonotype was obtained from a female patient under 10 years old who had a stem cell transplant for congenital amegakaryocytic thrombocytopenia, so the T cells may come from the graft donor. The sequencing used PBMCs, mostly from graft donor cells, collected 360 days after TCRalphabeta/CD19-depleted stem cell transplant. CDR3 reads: CASSGLAGNLDTQYF. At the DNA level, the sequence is TGTGCCAGCAGCGGACTAGCGGGAAACCTAGATACGCAGTATTTT.